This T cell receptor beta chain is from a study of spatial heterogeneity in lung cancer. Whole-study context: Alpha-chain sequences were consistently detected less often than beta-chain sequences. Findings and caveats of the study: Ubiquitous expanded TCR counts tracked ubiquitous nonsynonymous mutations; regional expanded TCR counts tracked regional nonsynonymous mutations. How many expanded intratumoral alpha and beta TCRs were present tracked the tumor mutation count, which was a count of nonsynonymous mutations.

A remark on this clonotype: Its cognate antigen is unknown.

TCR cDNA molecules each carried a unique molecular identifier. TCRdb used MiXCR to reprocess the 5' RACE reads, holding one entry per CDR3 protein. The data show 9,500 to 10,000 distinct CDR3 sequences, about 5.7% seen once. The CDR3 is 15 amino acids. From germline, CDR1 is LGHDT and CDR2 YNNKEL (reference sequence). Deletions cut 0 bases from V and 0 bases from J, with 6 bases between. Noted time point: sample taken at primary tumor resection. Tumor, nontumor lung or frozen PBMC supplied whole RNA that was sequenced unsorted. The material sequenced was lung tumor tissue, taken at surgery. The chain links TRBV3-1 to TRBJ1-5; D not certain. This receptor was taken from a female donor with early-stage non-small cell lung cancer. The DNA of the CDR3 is TGTGCCAGCAGCCAAGAACTCGATAGCAATCAGCCCCAGCATTTT. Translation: CASSQELDSNQPQHF. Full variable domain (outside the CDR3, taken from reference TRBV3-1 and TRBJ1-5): DTAVSQTPKYLVTQMGNDKSIKCEQNLGHDTMYWYKQDSKKFLKIMFSYNNKELIINETVPNRFSPKSPDKAHLNLHINSLELGDSAVYFCASSQELDSNQPQHFGDGTRLSIL.